This TCR beta chain derives from a study of cytomegalovirus exposure and HLA in healthy donors. Use of 60 Vbeta and 13 Jbeta primers characterized the PCR. TCRdb's copy holds only in-frame clones and misses some; the assay was immunoSEQ multiplex PCR. The sample has just over 150,000 clones, roughly 80% seen once; the top ten hold 1.3% to 1.5%. This clone was seen only a few times. Germline V CDR1 and CDR2: SGHRS, YFSETQ. The CDR3 spans 17 residues. The junction had 13 bases not matched to a gene; V was cut back by 2 bases and J by 5 bases. The rearrangement links TRBV5-1 to TRBJ1-1, with TRBD1 identical over 9 bases. The sequence was collected from a woman under 40 in good health and CMV-seronegative. Sequenced input: PBMCs. CDR3 loop: CASSLGRLDRGGTEAFF. The CDR3 nucleotides read TGCGCCAGCAGCTTAGGACGCTTGGACAGGGGAGGAACTGAAGCTTTCTTT. The full variable domain, with the rest looked up from reference TRBV5-1 and TRBJ1-1, is KAGVTQTPRYLIKTRGQQVTLSCSPISGHRSVSWYQQTPGQGLQFLFEYFSETQRNKGNFPGRFSGRQFSNSRSEMNVSTLELGDSALYLCASSLGRLDRGGTEAFFGQGTRLTVV.